This T cell receptor (beta chain) was captured by sequencing in a study of Graves' ophthalmopathy and Graves' hyperthyroidism. Researchers took RNA transcripts and amplified TCR beta CDR3 regions from them. After a first-round RT-PCR with HTBI primers, a second-round multiplex PCR was run. TCRdb passed the multiplex PCR reads through MiXCR, listing each CDR3 protein once. The table shows 300,000 to 350,000 distinct CDR3 sequences, with roughly 15% occurring only once. Findings and caveats of the study: Forecasting of ophthalmopathy progression by the model achieved almost 71% sensitivity and 72% to 75% specificity. Also, most clonotypes expanded in the thyroid above 0.001 frequency appeared in blood. A 13-signature model separated ophthalmopathy from stable hyperthyroidism, roughly 86% sensitivity, around 78% specificity.

A duration under 3 months, NOSPECS ≥4, CAS ≥3 and moderate-to-severe activity characterized the donors with ophthalmopathy. The CDR3 covers 14 residues. Trimming removed 2 bases at V and 5 bases at J, with 15 bases between. Germline V CDR1 and CDR2: GTSNPN, SVGIG (reference sequence). The table lists this clonotype with many counts. Its specificity is not known. The clonotype was recovered from an adult man with Graves' ophthalmopathy. This chain joins TRBV30 and TRBJ2-5; D is tentatively TRBD1 or TRBD2 (5 bases each). Sequenced material: peripheral blood. CDR3 sequence: CAWSRGQPGETQYF. In nucleotides, the CDR3 is TGTGCCTGGAGTCGGGGCCAACCAGGGGAGACCCAGTACTTC.